The 4 T cell receptor beta chains below come from one sample, sequenced in a study of tissue T cells after allogeneic stem cell transplantation (dated by TCRdb to the early 2020s). Library construction relied on the immunoSEQ multiplex PCR assay. Here the immuneACCESS table is served through TCRdb, limited to in-frame sequences with V and J called. Missing clones are a known gap in these copies; in checked studies unresolved V genes cover under half, and the rest lacks a known reason. The sample has roughly 50,000 clones on record, around 72% of them singletons. Together, the top ten hold 0.5% to 0.6% of the sample. Sequencing input: sorted cells pooled from one or two spleens. These receptors were taken from a pool of C57BL/6 mice in good health.

This clone was observed a few times. Germline and genes here are mouse. The sequence runs out 1 residue before the end of the CDR3; the remainder is reconstructed from the germline J gene. The chain combines TRBV29 with TRBJ2-1, with a weak D call TRBD1 (5 bases). Germline loops: CDR1 MSHET, CDR2 SYDVDS. V was clipped by 7 bases and J by 0 bases, with 7 bases between them. The length of the CDR3 is 13 residues. The sequenced part of the CDR3 DNA is TGTGCTAGCACCAGGGTTAACTATGCTGAGCAGTTC. Translating it yields CASTRVNYAEQF. The CDR3 in its entirety is CASTRVNYAEQFF.

Remarks on this clone: The junction does not match germline at one end; this may be a read error. Genes and germline come from the mouse. The CDR3 bases that were read are TGTGCCAGCAGCGATAACCAAGACGCCCAGTAC. Its translation: CASSDNQDAQY. In full, the CDR3 reads CASSDNQDAQYF. The chain recombines TRBV3 with TRBJ2-5; D unresolved. The read finishes 1 residue shy of the CDR3 end, and the germline J gene is used to complete it. This CDR3 is built from 12 residues. CDR1 and CDR2 (germline): SNHLY, FYNGKV (reference sequence).

Points on this clone: Mouse names are used for the genes. The read ends 1 residue early relative to the CDR3; the germline J gene fills the gap. V usage is TRBV13-1 and J usage is TRBJ1-1, with 8 bases that match TRBD1. Germline-derived CDR1 and CDR2 are NSHNY and SYGAGN. This CDR3 contains 15 residues. V dropped 0 bases and J dropped 1; count of bases not matched to a gene: 2. The sequenced part of the CDR3 DNA is TGTGCCAGCAGTGATGCACAGGGGGGAAACACAGAAGTCTTC. Translation gives CASSDAQGGNTEVF. The complete CDR3 reads CASSDAQGGNTEVFF.

Remarks on this clone: Genes here carry mouse names. The read gets to within 1 residue of the CDR3 end, and the germline J gene fills in the rest. The rearrangement joins TRBV15 to TRBJ2-5; TRBD1 is a possible D gene (5 bases). Germline assignment: CDR1 SGHND and CDR2 FRSKSL. V was cut by 1 base and J by 5 bases, with 10 bases left in between. CDR3 length equals 14 residues. The CDR3 region is CASSLGREGDTQYF. The CDR3 bases that were read are TGTGCCAGCAGTTTAGGCAGGGAGGGAGACACCCAGTAC. The variable domain in full, with the rest retrieved from reference TRBV15 and TRBJ2-5, is DAGVTQTPRHEVAEKGQTIILKCEPVSGHNDLFWYRQTKIQGLELLSYFRSKSLMEDGGAFKDRFKAEMLNSSFSTLKIQPTEPKDSAVYLCASSLGREGDTQYFGPGTRLLVL.